Listed here are 28 T cell receptor beta chains from one sample, sequenced in a study of cytomegalovirus exposure and HLA in healthy donors (dated by TCRdb to about 2017). The library relied on the immunoSEQ multiplex PCR assay. A mixture of 60 forward primers for TCR Vbeta segments and 13 reverse primers for TCR Jbeta segments was used in the multiplex PCR. The table comes from immuneACCESS by way of TCRdb, which keeps in-frame sequences with V and J called. Part of the clones is missing from these tables; in studies checked, under half for an unresolved V gene and the rest for unknown reasons. Recorded for this sample are roughly 200,000 clones; roughly 74% of them occurred a single time. 2.5% to 3% of the sample rests with the top ten. Sequences were obtained from PBMCs. These receptors were obtained from a female donor in good health and CMV-seronegative.

The gene calls are TRBV7-2 and TRBJ1-1, with D perhaps TRBD1 (6 bases). CDR3 length: 15 amino acids. Per the germline V gene, CDR1 is SGHTA and CDR2 is FQGNSA. Trimming left V 2 bases short and J 2 bases short, with 12 bases between. This chain's CDR3 is CASSLIAGVNTEAFF. In DNA, the CDR3 is TGTGCCAGCAGCTTAATTGCAGGGGTCAACACTGAAGCTTTCTTT.

This chain joins TRBV9 and TRBJ2-5; 9 bases match TRBD2. V lost 0 bases, J lost 4 bases, and 7 bases stayed unmatched. The CDR3 is 16 amino acids. Per germline, CDR1 SGDLS and CDR2 YYNGEE. Here the CDR3 DNA reads TGTGCCAGCAGCGTAGGGGGACTAGCAAGCTTAGAGACCCAGTACTTC. Amino acids: CASSVGGLASLETQYF.

This sequence joins TRBV21-1 and TRBJ2-5; the tabulated D call, TRBD2, remains unverified against the DNA. TRBV21-1 is a pseudogene segment. The CDR3 is 14 residues long. The CDR3 loop is CASSKPRGEETQYF. The CDR3 nucleotides read TGTGCCAGCAGCAAACCTCGGGGGGAGGAGACCCAGTACTTC.

This clone was observed a handful of times. The V gene is TRBV5-4, the J gene TRBJ2-7; 9 positions agree with TRBD2. CDR3 length equals 17 residues. The V and J ends lost 0 bases and 3 bases, in that order; junction bases with no gene match: 10. Germline assignment: CDR1 SGHNT and CDR2 YYREEE (reference sequence). CDR3 nucleotides: TGTGCCAGCAGCTTGGGTGTGGCGGGAGGGCCTCTCTACGAGCAGTACTTC. This sequence encodes CASSLGVAGGPLYEQYF.

This clone was observed a handful of times. This chain connects TRBV27 to TRBJ2-3; tentative D call: TRBD1 (5 bases). The CDR3 has 14 residues. CDR1 MNHEY and CDR2 SMNVEV come from the germline V gene (reference sequence). V was trimmed by 5 bases and J by 2 bases, leaving 11 bases between them. CDR3: CASSPDRVTDTQYF. In DNA, the CDR3 is TGTGCCAGCAGTCCCGACAGAGTCACAGATACGCAGTATTTT.

The V and J genes are TRBV30 and TRBJ2-1, with a weak D call TRBD2 (7 bases). CDR1 GTSNPN and CDR2 SVGIG come from the germline V gene (reference sequence). This CDR3 is built from 15 residues. The V end lost 0 bases, the J end lost 7 bases, and 16 bases lay between the germline ends. The CDR3 bases are TGTGCCTGGAGTGTGGGGGGGCTCTTGGGTAATGAGCAGTTCTTC. The encoded protein is CAWSVGGLLGNEQFF.

The chain recombines TRBV6-1 with TRBJ2-5, with a possible D match to TRBD1 (6 bases). The germline V gene has CDR1 MNHNS and CDR2 SASEGT. The CDR3 spans 12 residues. Trimming removed 7 bases at V and 6 bases at J, with 12 bases between. As DNA, the CDR3 is TGTGCCAGCAAGGGGGTTAGAAAGACCCAGTACTTC. Amino acid sequence: CASKGVRKTQYF.

Concerning this clone: Sequence at one end of the junction differs from germline and may be a read error. The chain couples TRBV7-9 to TRBJ2-7; tentatively, D is TRBD1 (5 bases). CDR1 is SEHNR, CDR2 FQNEAQ, per germline (reference sequence). The CDR3 runs to 13 residues. The CDR3 reads CSSSFAGSYEQYF. CDR3 nucleotide sequence: TGTTCCAGCAGCTTCGCAGGGTCCTACGAGCAGTACTTC.

The count of this clone is one. The chain employs TRBV6-4 and TRBJ1-1; TRBD1 matches 10 bases. J lost 1 base, V lost 6 bases, and 14 bases had no gene match. Germline V gene data show CDR1 as MRHNA and CDR2 as SNTAGT. This CDR3 spans 18 amino acids. The DNA for the CDR3 is TGTGCCAGCAGGGGGCCGGGACAGGGGAGTGAGACGAACACTGAAGCTTTCTTT. Its translation: CASRGPGQGSETNTEAFF.

V usage is TRBV19 and J usage is TRBJ1-4; D gene uncertain. Germline CDR1 reads LNHDA; CDR2 reads SQIVND (reference sequence). This CDR3 has 14 amino acids. V lost 3 bases and J lost 3, with 8 bases in between. This CDR3 is CASSIGESNEKLFF. Here the CDR3 DNA reads TGTGCCAGTAGTATTGGGGAGTCTAATGAAAAACTGTTTTTT.

As regards this clone: Other DNA sequences in this specimen translate into the identical CDR3. This sequence joins TRBV6-1 and TRBJ2-3, with 9 bases aligning to TRBD1. V was clipped by 3 bases and J by 2 bases; unmatched bases: 3. The CDR3 covers 15 residues. Germline V gene lookup returns CDR1 MNHNS and CDR2 SASEGT. CDR3 nucleotides: TGTGCCAGCAGTGAGGGACAGGGAAACACAGATACGCAGTATTTT. Its translation is CASSEGQGNTDTQYF.

The CDR3 here is CASSQEAGRTEAFF. The CDR3 nucleotides are TGCGCCAGCAGCCAAGAGGCAGGGAGGACTGAAGCTTTCTTT. The chain carries TRBV4-3 and TRBJ1-1; a possible D gene is TRBD1 (5 bases). The CDR3 is 14 amino acids. The V gene's germline CDR1 is LGHNA and CDR2 YSLEER. V was pared by 0 bases and J by 5 bases, with 10 bases between.

The chain links TRBV11-2 to TRBJ2-7; 7 positions agree with TRBD2. The CDR3 has 15 residues. Germline assignment: CDR1 SGHAT and CDR2 FQNNGV. V lost 6 bases and J lost 4; bases outside the gene matches: 12. This CDR3 reads CASRTSGEPFYEQYF. In DNA, the CDR3 is TGTGCCAGCAGAACAAGCGGGGAGCCTTTTTACGAGCAGTACTTC.

Only a few counts were recorded for this clone. The chain carries TRBV29-1 and TRBJ1-5, with D uncertain. The V gene lost 4 bases and the J gene lost 1 base, with 8 bases spanning the gap. Looked up from germline, CDR1 is SQVTM and CDR2 is ANQGSEA. This CDR3 contains 13 residues. The CDR3 nucleotides read TGCAGCGTTGCCGGAGGGAGCAATCAGCCCCAGCATTTT. Its translation: CSVAGGSNQPQHF. Combining the CDR3 with reference TRBV29-1 and TRBJ1-5 gives the whole variable domain SAVISQKPSRDICQRGTSLTIQCQVDSQVTMMFWYRQQPGQSLTLIATANQGSEATYESGFVIDKFPISRPNLTFSTLTVSNMSPEDSSIYLCSVAGGSNQPQHFGDGTRLSIL.

The chain joins TRBV23-1 to TRBJ2-7, with a weak D call TRBD2 (5 bases). TRBV23-1 is an open reading frame whose function is uncertain. The CDR3 covers 11 residues. V was cut by 7 bases and J by 4 bases, with 8 bases left in between. The CDR3 region is CASIPGYEQYF. The DNA for the CDR3 is TGCGCCAGCATCCCGGGGTACGAGCAGTACTTC.

This rearrangement joins TRBV30 to TRBJ2-7; 7 bases are shared with TRBD2. CDR3 length: 14 residues. With V trimmed by 0 bases and J by 3 bases, 5 bases remained unmatched. Per the germline V gene, CDR1 is GTSNPN and CDR2 is SVGIG (reference sequence). The CDR3 loop is CAWSVLGEGYEQYF. The CDR3 DNA follows: TGTGCCTGGAGTGTACTAGGGGAGGGCTACGAGCAGTACTTC.

The V gene is TRBV5-1, the J gene TRBJ2-3; 9 bases are shared with TRBD2. The CDR3 contains 14 residues. V shed 7 bases and J 3 bases; nucleotides not matched to a gene: 6. Per the germline V gene, CDR1 is SGHRS and CDR2 is YFSETQ. Written as DNA, the CDR3 is TGCGCCAGCCAAGCAGCGGGGGGAACAGATACGCAGTATTTT. It is translated as CASQAAGGTDTQYF.

The chain uses TRBV6-1 and TRBJ2-7, with TRBD2 identical over 9 bases. Germline trimming cut 3 bases from V and 6 bases from J; bases unmatched to any gene: 3. The germline V gene has CDR1 MNHNS and CDR2 SASEGT. There are 13 residues in the CDR3. In nucleotides, the CDR3 is TGTGCCAGCAGTGACATACTAGCGGGCGAGCAGTACTTC. This translates into CASSDILAGEQYF.

This clone was picked up a small number of times. The chain's CDR3 is CASRTGLAGVTGELFF. The DNA of the CDR3 is TGTGCCAGCAGGACGGGACTAGCGGGGGTCACCGGGGAGCTGTTTTTT. This chain links TRBV7-3 with TRBJ2-2; 14 positions match TRBD2. Germline V CDR1 and CDR2: SGHTA, FQGTGA. The V and J ends lost 6 bases and 4 bases, in that order; junction bases with no gene match: 4. The CDR3 length is 16 residues.

The chain combines TRBV28 with TRBJ2-3, with TRBD1 matching 7 bases. Germline loops: CDR1 MDHEN, CDR2 SYDVKM. Trimming removed 6 bases from V and 1 base from J; junction bases left unmatched: 4. The CDR3 has 14 residues. The CDR3 here is CASSYRGRTDTQYF. The CDR3 DNA follows: TGTGCCAGCAGCTACAGGGGTCGCACAGATACGCAGTATTTT.

This chain links TRBV9 with TRBJ2-1; 9 nucleotides agree with TRBD1. V was clipped by 1 base and J by 9 bases; unmatched bases: 11. The CDR3 extends over 16 amino acids. Germline lookup yields CDR1 SGDLS and CDR2 YYNGEE. CDR3 nucleotides: TGTGCCAGCAGCGTACATCCGGGACAGGGTGTGGGTGAGCAGTTCTTC. It translates to CASSVHPGQGVGEQFF.

The V and J genes are TRBV18 and TRBJ2-7; no definite D call. Per germline, CDR1 KGHSH and CDR2 LQKENI. Trimming took 3 bases from V and 3 from J, leaving 12 bases between them. CDR3 length equals 14 residues. CDR3 amino acids: CASSPPGVLYEQYF. The CDR3 DNA sequence: TGTGCCAGCTCACCGCCGGGTGTTCTCTACGAGCAGTACTTC.

The J gene is TRBJ1-5, the V gene TRBV30; D is perhaps TRBD1 (5 bases). Germline V gene lookup returns CDR1 GTSNPN and CDR2 SVGIG (reference sequence). The V end lost 2 bases, the J end lost 1 base, and 9 bases lay between the germline ends. The CDR3 sequence is 14 residues long. CDR3 loop: CAWSPDRSNQPQHF. CDR3 sequence (DNA): TGTGCCTGGAGTCCTGACAGAAGCAATCAGCCCCAGCATTTT.

The chain uses TRBV6-1 and TRBJ2-7, with D possibly being TRBD2 (5 bases). V gave up 5 bases and J gave up 4 bases, with 12 bases separating them. The CDR3 contains 13 residues. The germline CDR1 and CDR2 sequences are MNHNS and SASEGT. Written as DNA, the CDR3 is TGTGCCAGCAGTTCCGAAGGGAGTTACGAGCAGTACTTC. Translation: CASSSEGSYEQYF.

This chain joins TRBV19 and TRBJ2-1; no clear D. There are 13 residues in the CDR3. Germline V gene data show CDR1 as LNHDA and CDR2 as SQIVND (reference sequence). V lost 11 bases and J 0 bases, leaving 11 bases between the germline ends. The CDR3 sequence is CACGEYSYNEQFF. The CDR3 nucleotides are TGTGCCTGCGGAGAATACTCCTACAATGAGCAGTTCTTC. Full variable domain (rest looked up from reference TRBV19 and TRBJ2-1): DGGITQSPKYLFRKEGQNVTLSCEQNLNHDAMYWYRQDPGQGLRLIYYSQIVNDFQKGDIAEGYSVSREKKESFPLTVTSAQKNPTAFYLCACGEYSYNEQFFGPGTRLTVL.

The chain uses TRBV6-6 and TRBJ2-4; possible D gene TRBD2, 6 bases. Deletions cut 5 bases from V and 6 bases from J, with 17 bases between. Germline V lookup: CDR1 MNHNY, CDR2 SVGAGI (reference sequence). The CDR3 runs to 15 residues. CDR3 region: CASSLSGEAPNIQYF. CDR3 in DNA: TGTGCCAGCAGTCTTAGCGGTGAGGCGCCAAACATTCAGTACTTC.

The chain couples TRBV12-5 to TRBJ2-4; 9 nucleotides match TRBD1. The CDR3 totals 20 residues. J gave up 0 bases and V 1 base, and 13 bases lay outside the gene matches. CDR1 and CDR2 (germline): LGHNT, FRNRAP. CDR3 in amino acids: CASGLEPSDRGTLAKNIQYF. In nucleotides, the CDR3 is TGTGCTAGTGGTTTGGAACCTTCCGACAGGGGGACTCTAGCCAAAAACATTCAGTACTTC.

This rearrangement joins TRBV5-8 to TRBJ2-3; 9 nucleotides match TRBD2. There are 15 residues in the CDR3. V dropped 4 bases and J dropped 1; count of bases not matched to a gene: 4. Germline lookup yields CDR1 SGHTS and CDR2 YDEGEE. The CDR3 spells CASSGSGSGTDTQYF. In DNA, the CDR3 is TGTGCCAGCAGCGGTAGCGGGAGCGGCACAGATACGCAGTATTTT.